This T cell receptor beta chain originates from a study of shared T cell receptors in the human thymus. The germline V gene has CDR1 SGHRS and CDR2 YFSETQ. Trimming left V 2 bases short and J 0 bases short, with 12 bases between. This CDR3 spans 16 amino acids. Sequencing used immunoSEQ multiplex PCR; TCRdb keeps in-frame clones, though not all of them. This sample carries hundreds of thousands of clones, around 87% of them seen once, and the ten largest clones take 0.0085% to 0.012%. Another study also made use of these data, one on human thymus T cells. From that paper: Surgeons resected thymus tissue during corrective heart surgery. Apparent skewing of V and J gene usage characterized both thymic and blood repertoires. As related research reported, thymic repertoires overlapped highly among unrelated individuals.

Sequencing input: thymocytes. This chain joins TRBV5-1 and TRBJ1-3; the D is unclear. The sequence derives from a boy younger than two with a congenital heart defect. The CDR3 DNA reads TGCGCCAGCAGCTTAGAGCAGGTTAGCTCTGGAAACACCATATATTTT. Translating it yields CASSLEQVSSGNTIYF.